This TCR beta chain was identified in a study of blood T cell repertoires in COVID-19. Assay: immunoSEQ multiplex PCR; the TCRdb copy retains only in-frame clones and omits some. Found here are 380,000 or so clones, 88% of them singletons; the top ten hold approximately 2.1%. Germline loops: CDR1 SGDLS, CDR2 YYNGEE. Unmatched junction bases numbered 8, after V lost 4 bases and J lost 8 bases. The CDR3 contains 15 residues. Sample: PBMCs or T cells enriched from blood (not recorded which). J is TRBJ1-4 and V is TRBV9; TRBD1 agrees at 10 bases. The TCR comes from a middle-aged woman with acute COVID-19. The CDR3 sequence is CASSIRQGAEEKLFF. The CDR3 region has the DNA TGTGCCAGCAGCATACGACAGGGGGCTGAGGAAAAACTGTTTTTT. Looking up the rest from reference TRBV9 and TRBJ1-4 gives the full variable domain: DSGVTQTPKHLITATGQRVTLRCSPRSGDLSVYWYQQSLDQGLQFLIQYYNGEERAKGNILERFSAQQFPDLHSELNLSSLELGDSALYFCASSIRQGAEEKLFFGSGTQLSVL.